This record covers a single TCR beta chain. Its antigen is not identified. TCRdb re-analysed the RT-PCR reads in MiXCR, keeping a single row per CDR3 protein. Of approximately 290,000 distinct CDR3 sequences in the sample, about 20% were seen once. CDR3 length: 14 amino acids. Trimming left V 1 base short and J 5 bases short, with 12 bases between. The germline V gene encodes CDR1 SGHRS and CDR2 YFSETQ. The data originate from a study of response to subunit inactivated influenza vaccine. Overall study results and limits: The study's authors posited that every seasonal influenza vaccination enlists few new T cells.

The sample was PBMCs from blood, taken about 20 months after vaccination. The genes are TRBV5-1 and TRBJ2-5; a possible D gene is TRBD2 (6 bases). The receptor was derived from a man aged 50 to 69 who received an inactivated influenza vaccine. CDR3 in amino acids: CASSLYPTRETQYF. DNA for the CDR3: TGCGCCAGCAGCTTGTACCCGACTAGGGAGACCCAGTACTTC.